This T cell receptor (beta chain) was documented in a study of neurological immune-mediated disorders (dated by TCRdb to the late 2010s). In the study overall: The study compared peripheral blood TCR-beta repertoires of HTLV-I-associated myelopathy (HAM/TSP) patients, multiple sclerosis patients and healthy controls using UMI-based sequencing. Alongside PBMC samples, the set of about 100 TCR-beta libraries contained longitudinal samples, technical triplicates, and paired CD4+ and CD8+ T-cell subsets that had been sorted. Longitudinal HAM/TSP and healthy donors were sampled at 3 time-points each (roughly 3-45 month intervals). The cohort comprised roughly 65 subjects: approximately 15 HAM/TSP patients, around 35 multiple sclerosis patients and about 20 healthy controls.

To synthesize cDNA, template-switch 5'RACE was performed with a primer carrying a 10-nucleotide random unique molecular identifier so that each TCR transcript was tagged. Every sequencing run yielded over 170 million TCR-beta sequences covering 15-18 subjects. The RNeasy kit was used to extract total RNA. The KAPA Real-time Library Amplification kit was used to amplify TCR-beta VDJ regions with primers for the TCR constant region and the 5'RACE anchor. A first PCR added sample indexes and Illumina adaptors, and a second PCR then raised library yield. The roughly 650 bp TCR product was size-selected on a 2% E-gel SizeSelection system after Ampure bead purification. Before pooling, libraries had their quality checked on a Bioanalyzer, their concentration measured with Qubit, and their quantity determined with the Kapa Library Quantification kit. An Illumina HiSeq 2500 was used to sequence the libraries paired-end at 2 x 150 bp. To increase sequence diversity, about 24-32% phiX was spiked into each library pool. Per the authors' processing: Quality-filtered reads were processed with the UMI-based MiGEC pipeline, which removed over 85% of raw TCR sequences during error correction. IMGT germline references were used for aligning VDJ genes, and each clonotype was defined as a unique CDR3 amino acid sequence together with its V-J genes. VDJtools evaluated clonal expansion, Shannon diversity and CDR3 relatedness (CalcPairwiseDistances, ClusterSamples); CLCbio workbench built phylogenetic trees. A clone was classed as expanded if it had 8 or more unique UMIs, a cutoff based on coefficient-of-variation modelling across technical triplicates. The public reads were quality trimmed at Q25 with fastp and then assembled into clones with MiXCR by TCRdb, keeping productive beta chains. A single entry per CDR3 protein holds the most common genes and DNA from its merged rows. These V and J calls derive from TCRdb rather than the authors' analysis. Across this sample there are about 99,000 distinct CDR3 sequences, with approximately 11% seen only once. The ten largest clones capture around 3.1% of the sample.

A few counts support this clonotype. It has no known antigen specificity. No base quality values were provided; no much bigger clone lies one nucleotide off. General findings and caveats noted by the study authors: TCR clonal expansion was greatest in HAM/TSP patients and smallest in MS patients, who ranked below even healthy controls. No identical CDR3 amino acid sequences were found to be shared among expanded clones across subjects, suggesting that TCR-beta repertoires were private in all groups.

CDR1 SGHRS and CDR2 YFSETQ are derived from the germline V gene. V loses 1 base at its end and J loses 3 bases; junction bases beyond the gene matches: 7. Measured from the cysteine to the phenylalanine, the CDR3 is 15 residues long. Only the CDR3 region is kept as DNA, spanning 45 bases read in frame from base 1. The label giving this sample's time point can be read as: longitudinal time-point 3. Unsorted PBMC libraries were generated from 2 million PBMCs stored in RNAlater at -80 °C until RNA extraction. Peripheral blood was subjected to Ficoll-Hypaque density gradient centrifugation to isolate PBMCs, which were then cryopreserved in liquid nitrogen.

This clonotype was sampled from a female donor with HTLV-1-associated myelopathy (HAM/TSP). The sample was PBMCs. Rearrangement joined TRBV5-1 to TRBJ2-7; TRBD2 agrees with 7 junctional bases. In nucleotides, the sequence is TGCGCCAGCAGCTTGACCCCGACGGGGGGCTACGAGCAGTACTTC. Its translation reads: CASSLTPTGGYEQYF.